This TCR beta chain was recovered during a study of T cell responses to AZD1222 COVID-19 vaccine (dated by TCRdb to the early 2020s). Notes on the research overall: TCR sequencing was performed for roughly 250 trial participants, of whom 207 were given two doses of AZD1222 and 26 were given two doses of MenACWY control vaccine. Trial participants were enrolled into age subgroups of 18-55, 56-69 and 70-plus years, which contained approximately 150, 28 and 58 TCR-sequenced participants, respectively.

The CDR3 regions of human TCRbeta chains were analyzed by immunosequencing. Under the source paper's analysis protocol: Repertoire TCRs were matched against a reference library of SARS-CoV-2-specific TCRs generated with the MIRA antigen-specificity platform. Breadth was defined as the fraction of unique TCRs that were SARS-CoV-2-associated, and depth was defined as the fraction of total T cells that were SARS-CoV-2-associated. Each spike-specific TCR was assigned to its reactive spike region and to a CD4 or CD8 class using the MIRA data. Log10-transformed breadth and depth values were compared by one-way ANOVA with Sidak's multiple comparisons tests. This immuneACCESS table, as held by TCRdb, lists in-frame sequences with V and J called but not all clones. Of the missing ones, under half trace to an unresolved V gene in checked studies; the others have no known cause. The V and J calls and clone size were taken over from that table, and D and trimming were inferred from the DNA. This sample is represented by fewer than 150,000 clones; 85% to 95% of them were singletons. The top ten clonotypes cover less than 9.5% of the sample.

Here is what the overall study found, with its caveats: Conclusions about previously exposed vaccinees are limited, since just six AZD1222 recipients were seropositive for SARS-CoV-2 at baseline. Because no day 14 peak-response samples were available, repertoires were characterized only after the peak T cell response. After two AZD1222 doses, both the breadth and the depth of spike-specific TCRs were significantly higher than at day 0 and than in MenACWY recipients. Vaccine-associated CD4 TCRs spanned the whole spike protein, with dominant responses in regions 160-218 and 743-854. Most participants were white British and females outnumbered males, and the authors suggested that clonal diversity may have been underestimated. In the small 56-69-year group, the increase in depth fell short of significance, most likely because of low power. Reportedly, close to half of the unique spike-specific TCRs recognized epitopes lying outside the regions that are mutated in the B.1.351 and B.1.1.7 variants.

After removal of 4 bases from V and 0 bases from J, the junction retains 2 bases not matched to a gene. The CDR3 runs 16 amino acids, cysteine and phenylalanine included. Just the 48-base CDR3 DNA is kept, in frame starting at base 1. As encoded in the germline V gene, CDR1 is ENHRY while CDR2 is SYGVKD. This specimen's time point label, interpreted: about 28 days (+/-7) after the second vaccine dose. Because spike-specific TCR depth and breadth did not differ between the two schedules, AZD1222 recipients who got a second dose at roughly 4 weeks were pooled with those who got a second dose at roughly 12 weeks. Samples from vaccinated people were obtained from the UK trials COV001 and COV002, which included a single-blind randomized controlled phase 2/3 trial of AZD1222 (ChAdOx1 nCoV-19) in healthy adults. For TCRbeta chain sequencing, PBMC samples were collected from trial participants at day 0 and at day 28 after the second dose.

To note about this clone: Its cognate antigen has yet to be identified. Base quality data are lacking; no much larger clone is found one base away.

This TCR was sampled from an adult who received the AZD1222 COVID-19 vaccine. The chain is encoded by TRBV10-3 joined to TRBJ2-1, with 11 bases matching TRBD2. Specimen: peripheral blood, collected 28 days after the second AZD1222 dose. Here the CDR3 is given as CAISAGLAASYNEQFF. The base sequence is TGTGCCATCAGTGCGGGACTAGCGGCCTCCTACAATGAGCAGTTCTTC.